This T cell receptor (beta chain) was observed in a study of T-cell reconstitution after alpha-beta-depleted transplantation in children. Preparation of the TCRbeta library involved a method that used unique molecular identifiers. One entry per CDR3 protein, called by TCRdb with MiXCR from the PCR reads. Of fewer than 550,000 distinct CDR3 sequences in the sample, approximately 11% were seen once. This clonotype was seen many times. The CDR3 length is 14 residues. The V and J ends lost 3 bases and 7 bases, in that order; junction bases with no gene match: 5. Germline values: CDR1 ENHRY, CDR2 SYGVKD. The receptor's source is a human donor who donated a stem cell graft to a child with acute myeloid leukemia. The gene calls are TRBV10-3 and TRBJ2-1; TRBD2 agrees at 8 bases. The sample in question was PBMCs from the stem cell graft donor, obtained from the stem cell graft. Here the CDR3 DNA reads TGTGCCATCAGTGACCAGCGGGAGCAAAATGAGCAGTTCTTC. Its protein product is CAISDQREQNEQFF.